The clone carrying this TCR beta chain appeared a few times. V lost 0 bases, J lost 2 bases, and 8 bases lay in between. This CDR3 is built from 14 residues. Germline V CDR1 and CDR2: MNHEY, SVGEGT. TCRdb independently ran MiXCR on the RT-PCR reads; one entry per CDR3 protein. The sample contains about 160,000 distinct CDR3 sequences, roughly a tenth of which appear only once. This entry comes from a study of response to subunit inactivated influenza vaccine. The receptor's source is a man aged 50 to 59 who received an inactivated influenza vaccine. The sample here was non-naive T cells sorted from PBMCs, taken roughly 47 days after vaccination. This sequence joins TRBV6-2 or TRBV6-3 and TRBJ2-7; no clear D. The CDR3 region has the DNA TGTGCCAGCAGTTACTCGGACGGGCCCTACGAGCAGTACTTC. Protein sequence: CASSYSDGPYEQYF.